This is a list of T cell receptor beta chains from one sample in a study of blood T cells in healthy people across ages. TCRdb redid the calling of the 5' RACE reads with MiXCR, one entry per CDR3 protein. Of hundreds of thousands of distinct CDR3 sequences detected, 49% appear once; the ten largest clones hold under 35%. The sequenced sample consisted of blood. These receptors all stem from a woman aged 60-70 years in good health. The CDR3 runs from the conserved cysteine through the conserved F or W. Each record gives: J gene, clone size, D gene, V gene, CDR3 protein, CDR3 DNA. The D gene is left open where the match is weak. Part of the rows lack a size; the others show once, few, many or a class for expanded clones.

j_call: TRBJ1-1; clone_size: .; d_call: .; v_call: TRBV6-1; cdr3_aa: CASSEGRRTEAFF; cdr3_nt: TGTGCCAGCAGTGAAGGGCGTCGCACTGAAGCTTTCTTT
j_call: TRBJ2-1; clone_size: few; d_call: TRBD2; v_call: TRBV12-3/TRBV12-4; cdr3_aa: CASRPLGTSANEQFF; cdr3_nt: TGTGCCAGCAGACCGCTCGGGACTAGCGCCAATGAGCAGTTCTTC
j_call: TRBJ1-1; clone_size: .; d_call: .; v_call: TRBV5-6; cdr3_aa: CASSPPSTGTEAFF; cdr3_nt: TGTGCCAGCAGCCCCCCCTCAACAGGCACTGAAGCTTTCTTT
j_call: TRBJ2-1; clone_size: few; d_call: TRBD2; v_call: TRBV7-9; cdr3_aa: CASSKLAGVRNEQFF; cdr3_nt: TGTGCCAGCAGCAAACTAGCGGGAGTCCGCAATGAGCAGTTCTTC
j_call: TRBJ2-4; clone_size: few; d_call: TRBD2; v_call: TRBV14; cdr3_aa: CASSLTSGAAVKNIQYF; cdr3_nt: TGTGCCAGCAGCCTGACTAGCGGGGCTGCGGTCAAAAACATTCAGTACTTC
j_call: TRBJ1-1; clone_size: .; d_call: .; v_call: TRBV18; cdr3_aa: CASSPRSPPQGSTEAFF; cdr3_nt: TGTGCCAGCTCACCACGAAGCCCCCCTCAGGGGTCCACTGAAGCTTTCTTT
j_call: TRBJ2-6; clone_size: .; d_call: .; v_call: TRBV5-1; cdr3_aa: CASTKAENPSGANVLTF; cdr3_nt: TGCGCCAGCACTAAGGCAGAGAACCCCTCTGGGGCCAACGTCCTGACTTTC
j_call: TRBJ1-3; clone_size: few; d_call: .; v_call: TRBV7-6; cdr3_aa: CASSWDLGSGNTIYF; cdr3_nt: TGTGCCAGCAGCTGGGACCTGGGCTCTGGAAACACCATATATTTT
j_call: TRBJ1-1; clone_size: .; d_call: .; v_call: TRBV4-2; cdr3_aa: CASSQFPYKRGKGMNTEAFF; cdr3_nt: TGTGCCAGCAGCCAATTCCCATATAAGAGGGGGAAAGGTATGAACACTGAAGCTTTCTTT
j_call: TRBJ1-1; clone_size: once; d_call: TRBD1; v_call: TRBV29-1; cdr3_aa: CSGRTGSTEAFF; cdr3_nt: TGCAGCGGCCGGACAGGGAGCACTGAAGCTTTCTTT
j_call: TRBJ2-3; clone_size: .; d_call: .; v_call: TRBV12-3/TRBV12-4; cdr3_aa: CASSLTGGKADTQYF; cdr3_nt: TGTGCCAGCAGTTTAACCGGGGGCAAAGCAGATACGCAGTATTTT
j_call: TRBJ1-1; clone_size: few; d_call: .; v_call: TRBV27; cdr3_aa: CASRPRGGQHSEAFF; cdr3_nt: TGTGCCAGCAGACCACGGGGCGGACAACACTCTGAAGCTTTCTTT
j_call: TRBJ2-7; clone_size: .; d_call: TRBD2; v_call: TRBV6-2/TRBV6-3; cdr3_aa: CASSARLAGVEQYF; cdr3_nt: TGTGCCAGCAGCGCTAGACTAGCGGGAGTCGAGCAGTACTTC
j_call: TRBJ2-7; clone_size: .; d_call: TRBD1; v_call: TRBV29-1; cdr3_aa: CSVTTGGDEQYF; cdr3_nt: TGCAGCGTTACGACAGGGGGCGACGAGCAGTACTTC
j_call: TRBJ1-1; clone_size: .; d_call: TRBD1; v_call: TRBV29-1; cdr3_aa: CSATGTGGTEAFF; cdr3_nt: TGCAGCGCCACCGGGACAGGGGGTACTGAAGCTTTCTTT
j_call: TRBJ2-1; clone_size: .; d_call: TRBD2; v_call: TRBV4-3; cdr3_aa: CASSQGAPGLAYNEQFF; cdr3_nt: TGCGCCAGCAGCCAAGGCGCCCCGGGACTAGCCTACAATGAGCAGTTCTTC
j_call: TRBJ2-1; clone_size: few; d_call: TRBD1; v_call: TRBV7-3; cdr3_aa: CASSFDRGNNEQFF; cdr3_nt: TGTGCCAGCAGCTTCGACAGGGGGAACAATGAGCAGTTCTTC
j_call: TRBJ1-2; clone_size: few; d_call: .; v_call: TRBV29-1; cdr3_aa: CSVHNGNYGYTF; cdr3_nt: TGCAGCGTTCATAACGGGAACTATGGCTACACCTTC
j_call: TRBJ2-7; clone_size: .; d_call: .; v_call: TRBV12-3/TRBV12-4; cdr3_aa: CASSSSSGSEQYF; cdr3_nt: .
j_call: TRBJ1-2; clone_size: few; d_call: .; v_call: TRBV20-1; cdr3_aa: CSARGGGAYYGYTF; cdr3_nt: TGCAGTGCTAGAGGGGGAGGGGCCTACTATGGCTACACCTTC
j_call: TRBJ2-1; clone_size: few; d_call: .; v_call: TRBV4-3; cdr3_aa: CASSQDTRASSYNEQFF; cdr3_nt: TGCGCCAGCAGCCAAGATACCCGGGCTAGCTCCTACAATGAGCAGTTCTTC
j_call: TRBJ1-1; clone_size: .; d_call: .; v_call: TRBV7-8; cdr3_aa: CASKEGVVAEAFF; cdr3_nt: TGTGCCAGCAAGGAAGGCGTAGTTGCTGAAGCTTTCTTT
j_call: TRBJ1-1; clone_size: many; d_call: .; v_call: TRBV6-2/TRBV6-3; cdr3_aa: CASTMLLATEAFF; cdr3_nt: TGTGCCAGCACCATGCTACTGGCCACTGAAGCTTTCTTT
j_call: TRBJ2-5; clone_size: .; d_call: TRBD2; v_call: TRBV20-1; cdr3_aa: CSARRTGLAVQETQYF; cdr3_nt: TGCAGTGCTAGACGCACGGGACTAGCGGTCCAAGAGACCCAGTACTTC
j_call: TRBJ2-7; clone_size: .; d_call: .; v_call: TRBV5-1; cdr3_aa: CACITGNKDEQYF; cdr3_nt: TGCGCCTGCATTACAGGGAATAAGGACGAGCAGTACTTC
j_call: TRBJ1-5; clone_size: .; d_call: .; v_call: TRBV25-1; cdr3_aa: CASRPPGQDQPQHF; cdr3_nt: TGTGCCAGCAGACCACCGGGACAAGATCAGCCCCAGCATTTT
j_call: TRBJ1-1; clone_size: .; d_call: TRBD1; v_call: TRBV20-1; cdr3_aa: CSASPGGDTEAFF; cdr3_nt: TGCAGTGCTAGCCCAGGGGGGGACACTGAAGCTTTCTTT
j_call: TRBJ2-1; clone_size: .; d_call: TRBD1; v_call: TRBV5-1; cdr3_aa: CASSLAVGAGGRNEQFF; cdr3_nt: TGCGCCAGCAGCTTGGCCGTGGGGGCAGGGGGTAGGAATGAGCAGTTCTTC
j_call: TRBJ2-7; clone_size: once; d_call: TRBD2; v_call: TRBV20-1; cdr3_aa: CSARAPWTSYEQYF; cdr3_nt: TGCAGTGCTAGGGCTCCCTGGACTAGCTACGAGCAGTACTTC
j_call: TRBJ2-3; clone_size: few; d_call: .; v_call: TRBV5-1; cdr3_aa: CASNGATSTDTQYF; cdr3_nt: TGCGCCAGCAACGGCGCGACTAGCACAGATACGCAGTATTTT
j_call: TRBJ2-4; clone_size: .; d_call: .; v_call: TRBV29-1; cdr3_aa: CSVEGKGVNIQYF; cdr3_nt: TGCAGCGTTGAAGGCAAGGGTGTAAACATTCAGTACTTC
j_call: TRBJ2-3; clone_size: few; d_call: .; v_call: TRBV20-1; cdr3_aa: CSAVQGTDTQYF; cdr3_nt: TGCAGTGCCGTGCAGGGAACCGATACGCAGTATTTT